One sample yielded the 10 T cell receptor beta chains listed below, sequenced in a study of CD8 T cells in ankylosing spondylitis. Study-wide points: A TCR beta motif of fewer than ten highly homologous variants seemed to mark ankylosing spondylitis blood.

No antigen has been assigned to these receptors. In TCRdb, the 5' RACE reads were re-called with MiXCR into one record per CDR3 protein. The table shows about 220,000 distinct CDR3 sequences, with around 17% occurring only once. Sequencing input: blood, either unsorted or a sorted T cell fraction (not recorded which). The receptors stem from a male donor with ankylosing spondylitis.

The chain recombines TRBV20-1 with TRBJ2-1, with 7 positions matching TRBD2. CDR3 length: 18 residues. The ends lost 3 bases at V and 8 bases at J; junction bases unmatched: 22. Per germline, CDR1 DFQATT and CDR2 SNEGSKA (reference sequence). CDR3 residues: CSASGGLVEGHIVDEQFF. Written as DNA, the CDR3 is TGCAGTGCTAGCGGAGGACTAGTAGAGGGGCATATAGTCGATGAGCAGTTCTTC.

The table lists this clonotype with a few counts. The chain carries TRBV12-3 or TRBV12-4 and TRBJ2-1, with D possibly being TRBD2 (5 bases). The length of the CDR3 is 18 residues. The ends were cut back, 4 bases at V and 5 bases at J, with 24 bases in the middle. Here the CDR3 reads CASSYPPLGSRQDNEQFF. The CDR3 bases are TGTGCCAGCAGTTACCCTCCGTTGGGGAGCCGGCAGGACAATGAGCAGTTCTTC.

In this sample, this clonotype turned up many times. The J gene is TRBJ2-7, the V gene TRBV11-2, with unresolved D. The CDR3 runs to 13 residues. Trimming pared 6 bases from V and 0 bases from J, leaving 9 bases between. Germline V lookup: CDR1 SGHAT, CDR2 FQNNGV. DNA for the CDR3: TGTGCCAGCAGTTATGGGCACTCCTACGAGCAGTACTTC. This sequence encodes CASSYGHSYEQYF. Full variable domain (missing parts from reference TRBV11-2 and TRBJ2-7): EAGVAQSPRYKIIEKRQSVAFWCNPISGHATLYWYQQILGQGPKLLIQFQNNGVVDDSQLPKDRFSAERLKGVDSTLKIQPAKLEDSAVYLCASSYGHSYEQYFGPGTRLTVT.

This clonotype was observed a few times. The chain is built from TRBV9 and TRBJ2-7; TRBD2 agrees at 7 bases. The CDR3 totals 14 residues. V shed 0 bases and J 6 bases; nucleotides not matched to a gene: 6. CDR1 is SGDLS, CDR2 YYNGEE, per germline. Here the CDR3 reads CASSVGTSDVEQYF. DNA for the CDR3: TGTGCCAGCAGCGTAGGTACTAGCGATGTCGAGCAGTACTTC.

The chain carries TRBV7-9 and TRBJ2-7; the match to TRBD1 covers 9 bases. The CDR3 loop spans 15 amino acids. Unmatched junction bases numbered 4, after V lost 0 bases and J lost 4 bases. Germline V gene lookup returns CDR1 SEHNR and CDR2 FQNEAQ (reference sequence). In DNA, the CDR3 is TGTGCCAGCAGCTTAGCGAGACAGGGGGGGTACGAGCAGTACTTC. Protein product: CASSLARQGGYEQYF.

This chain joins TRBV7-3 and TRBJ2-2, with a tentative D call TRBD2 (6 bases). CDR1 is SGHTA, CDR2 FQGTGA, per germline. This CDR3 is built from 13 residues. Trimming shortened V by 5 bases and J by 8 bases, and 12 bases separated the two germline ends. CDR3 amino acids: CASSHLGGGELFF. DNA for the CDR3: TGTGCCAGCAGCCACCTGGGGGGAGGGGAGCTGTTTTTT.

This clonotype showed up just a few times. The rearrangement uses TRBV4-3 and TRBJ2-1, with D perhaps TRBD2 (6 bases). This CDR3 has 16 residues. V lost 0 bases and J 4 bases, leaving 13 bases between the germline ends. Germline assignment: CDR1 LGHNA and CDR2 YSLEER. For the CDR3, the DNA is TGCGCCAGCAGCCAAGAGGAGGCGGGACCTTACAATGAGCAGTTCTTC. Its protein is CASSQEEAGPYNEQFF.

This sequence joins TRBV7-9 and TRBJ1-1, with 9 bases aligning to TRBD1. The germline V gene encodes CDR1 SEHNR and CDR2 FQNEAQ (reference sequence). The CDR3 is 15 residues long. V trimming: 5 bases; J trimming: 0 bases; junction bases outside the gene matches: 4. CDR3 DNA: TGTGCCAGCAGCCCACAGGGGGCCCTGAACACTGAAGCTTTCTTT. Protein sequence: CASSPQGALNTEAFF. The full variable domain, its missing parts supplied by reference TRBV7-9 and TRBJ1-1, is DTGVSQNPRHKITKRGQNVTFRCDPISEHNRLYWYRQTLGQGPEFLTYFQNEAQLEKSRLLSDRFSAERPKGSFSTLEIQRTEQGDSAMYLCASSPQGALNTEAFFGQGTRLTVV.

This clonotype was found a few times. This rearrangement joins TRBV11-3 to TRBJ2-3; 10 bases are shared with TRBD2. The CDR3 is 16 amino acids. V lost 2 bases, J lost 5 bases, and 7 bases stayed unmatched. From germline, CDR1 is SGHNT and CDR2 YENEEA. This CDR3 reads CASSLNLLAGIDTQYF. The CDR3 DNA sequence: TGTGCCAGCAGCTTAAATCTACTAGCGGGGATAGATACGCAGTATTTT.

This clonotype has ten or more counts. This chain connects TRBV7-8 to TRBJ2-5; possibly TRBD1 or TRBD2 for D (5 bases each). CDR3 length: 13 residues. The germline gives CDR1 SGHVS, CDR2 FQNEAQ. V was trimmed by 3 bases and J by 4 bases, leaving 9 bases between them. DNA for the CDR3: TGTGCCAGCAGCTTGATTGGGGGAGAGACCCAGTACTTC. Its translation is CASSLIGGETQYF.